This is a list of T cell receptor beta chains from one sample in a study of early T cells in non-severe SARS-CoV-2 infection. TCRdb re-analysed the 5' RACE reads in MiXCR, keeping a single row per CDR3 protein. The repertoire has some 50,000 distinct CDR3 sequences, around 9.3% of them found once; the top ten carry approximately 4%. The sample here was whole blood, taken at baseline. These receptors all come from an adult who was a healthcare worker with PCR-confirmed SARS-CoV-2 infection or an uninfected control (not recorded which). The CDR3 runs from the conserved cysteine through the conserved F or W. D genes are given only for firm matches. Clone sizes are given selectively: once, few, many, or a class where the clone is expanded.

CDR3 DNA: TGTGCCAGCAGCTTAGGGCTAGCGGACGTCTCCTACGAGCAGTACTTC
CDR3 protein: CASSLGLADVSYEQYF
D gene: TRBD2
J gene: TRBJ2-7
CDR3 length: 16
V gene: TRBV11-3
clone size: NA

CDR3 DNA: TGTGCCAGCCTTCTGGCCGTGGGCGGCTACGAGCAGTACTTC
CDR3 protein: CASLLAVGGYEQYF
D gene: NA
J gene: TRBJ2-7
CDR3 length: 14
V gene: TRBV2
clone size: NA

CDR3 DNA: TGTGCCAGCAGCCAAGGGTTCGTAGGCGGGTCGAGAACTTTCTTT
CDR3 protein: CASSQGFVGGSRTFF
D gene: NA
J gene: TRBJ1-1
CDR3 length: 15
V gene: TRBV3-1
clone size: few

CDR3 DNA: TGCGCCAGCAGTTACGGGTCCTCCTACAATGAGCAGTTCTTC
CDR3 protein: CASSYGSSYNEQFF
D gene: NA
J gene: TRBJ2-1
CDR3 length: 14
V gene: TRBV10-2
clone size: few

CDR3 DNA: TGTGCCAGCAGCCAGGGGGCCTATGGCTACACCTTC
CDR3 protein: CASSQGAYGYTF
D gene: TRBD1
J gene: TRBJ1-2
CDR3 length: 12
V gene: TRBV12-3/TRBV12-4
clone size: many

CDR3 DNA: TGTGCCAGCAGCTTAGATCTGGGTTCGCAGTATTTT
CDR3 protein: CASSLDLGSQYF
D gene: NA
J gene: TRBJ2-3
CDR3 length: 12
V gene: TRBV11-3
clone size: many

CDR3 DNA: TGTGCCAGCAGCCAAGACCGGCAACGCGAGCAGTACTTC
CDR3 protein: CASSQDRQREQYF
D gene: NA
J gene: TRBJ2-7
CDR3 length: 13
V gene: TRBV3-1
clone size: many

CDR3 DNA: TGTGCCACCAGCGCCGGACAGGCCGCCAACTATGGCTACACCTTC
CDR3 protein: CATSAGQAANYGYTF
D gene: TRBD1
J gene: TRBJ1-2
CDR3 length: 15
V gene: TRBV15
clone size: many

CDR3 DNA: TGCAGTGCTTCTGGACCTTCGAGGGGGGGCACTGAAGCTTTCTTT
CDR3 protein: CSASGPSRGGTEAFF
D gene: NA
J gene: TRBJ1-1
CDR3 length: 15
V gene: TRBV20-1
clone size: few

CDR3 DNA: TGTGCCAGCAACCCACGACACAGGGCCGGGGAGCTGTTTTTT
CDR3 protein: CASNPRHRAGELFF
D gene: NA
J gene: TRBJ2-2
CDR3 length: 14
V gene: TRBV19
clone size: many

CDR3 DNA: TGCGCCAGCAGCCAAGGGCAGCAGGGCTACGAGCAGTACTTC
CDR3 protein: CASSQGQQGYEQYF
D gene: NA
J gene: TRBJ2-7
CDR3 length: 14
V gene: TRBV4-1
clone size: few

CDR3 DNA: TGTGCCAGCTCACCAGTTCCCCCCTCTAGCGGCTCCTACAATGAGCAGTTCTTC
CDR3 protein: CASSPVPPSSGSYNEQFF
D gene: TRBD2
J gene: TRBJ2-1
CDR3 length: 18
V gene: TRBV18
clone size: few

CDR3 DNA: TGCAGTGCCTCTGAGCGTACTAGCGGGGATGAGCAGTTCTTC
CDR3 protein: CSASERTSGDEQFF
D gene: TRBD2
J gene: TRBJ2-1
CDR3 length: 14
V gene: TRBV20-1
clone size: few

CDR3 DNA: TGTGCCAGCAGCTTGATGCCAGGACAAGAGACCCAGTACTTC
CDR3 protein: CASSLMPGQETQYF
D gene: NA
J gene: TRBJ2-5
CDR3 length: 14
V gene: TRBV5-5
clone size: few

CDR3 DNA: TGTGCCAGCAGTTACCGGCCGGGACAGGGGGCGCAGGGGGAGACCCAGTACTTC
CDR3 protein: CASSYRPGQGAQGETQYF
D gene: TRBD1
J gene: TRBJ2-5
CDR3 length: 18
V gene: TRBV6-5
clone size: many

CDR3 DNA: TGTGCCAGTGGGACCCCTGGCGAGCAGTACTTC
CDR3 protein: CASGTPGEQYF
D gene: NA
J gene: TRBJ2-7
CDR3 length: 11
V gene: TRBV19
clone size: NA

CDR3 DNA: TGTGCCAGCAGTTTCTCTAGGGAAAGGAACCTATTTGATGGCTACACCTTC
CDR3 protein: CASSFSRERNLFDGYTF
D gene: NA
J gene: TRBJ1-2
CDR3 length: 17
V gene: TRBV12-3/TRBV12-4
clone size: NA

CDR3 DNA: TGTGCCAGCGGGCCGACAGGGGTTGTCTATGGCTACACCTTC
CDR3 protein: CASGPTGVVYGYTF
D gene: TRBD1
J gene: TRBJ1-2
CDR3 length: 14
V gene: TRBV12-3/TRBV12-4
clone size: many

CDR3 DNA: TGCAGCGTTTCCGGCCTGGACGGGGCGGGGGAGCAGTACTTC
CDR3 protein: CSVSGLDGAGEQYF
D gene: NA
J gene: TRBJ2-7
CDR3 length: 14
V gene: TRBV29-1
clone size: NA

CDR3 DNA: TGTGCCAGCAGTGGCCGGATCCGCACAGATACGCAGTATTTT
CDR3 protein: CASSGRIRTDTQYF
D gene: NA
J gene: TRBJ2-3
CDR3 length: 14
V gene: TRBV25-1
clone size: many

CDR3 DNA: TGCGCCAGCAGCCTCCTTGGGGGGCCCCCCAATGAGCAGTTCTTC
CDR3 protein: CASSLLGGPPNEQFF
D gene: NA
J gene: TRBJ2-1
CDR3 length: 15
V gene: TRBV4-1
clone size: few

CDR3 DNA: TGTGCCAGCAGCCAAGAGGGTCCATACGAGCAGTACTTC
CDR3 protein: CASSQEGPYEQYF
D gene: NA
J gene: TRBJ2-7
CDR3 length: 13
V gene: TRBV3-1
clone size: many

CDR3 DNA: TGTGCCAGTACCGCCCGAGCAGCGGGGGGCCTGCGAGGCACCGGGGAGCTGTTTTTT
CDR3 protein: CASTARAAGGLRGTGELFF
D gene: TRBD2
J gene: TRBJ2-2
CDR3 length: 19
V gene: TRBV19
clone size: many

CDR3 DNA: TGTGCCAGCAGCTCGGGACAGGGGGCTGGGGCCCAGTACTTC
CDR3 protein: CASSSGQGAGAQYF
D gene: TRBD1
J gene: TRBJ2-5
CDR3 length: 14
V gene: TRBV11-2
clone size: NA

CDR3 DNA: TGTGCCAGCTCACCGGGGGACAGACAGCCCCAGCATTTT
CDR3 protein: CASSPGDRQPQHF
D gene: TRBD1
J gene: TRBJ1-5
CDR3 length: 13
V gene: TRBV18
clone size: NA

CDR3 DNA: TGTGCCAGCAGCCAGAGACAGGGTAGCGGGGAGCTGTTTTTT
CDR3 protein: CASSQRQGSGELFF
D gene: TRBD1
J gene: TRBJ2-2
CDR3 length: 14
V gene: TRBV5-6
clone size: NA

CDR3 DNA: TGTGCCACCAGTGATTTGCGTAGCAATCAGCCCCAGCATTTT
CDR3 protein: CATSDLRSNQPQHF
D gene: NA
J gene: TRBJ1-5
CDR3 length: 14
V gene: TRBV24-1
clone size: few

CDR3 DNA: TGCAGTGCTAGTATGTGGGGCGCAGAGACCCAGTACTTC
CDR3 protein: CSASMWGAETQYF
D gene: NA
J gene: TRBJ2-5
CDR3 length: 13
V gene: TRBV20-1
clone size: NA

CDR3 DNA: TGCGCCAGCAGCGCAAGGACAGGGAGCCACGAGCAGTACTTC
CDR3 protein: CASSARTGSHEQYF
D gene: TRBD1
J gene: TRBJ2-7
CDR3 length: 14
V gene: TRBV5-1
clone size: many

CDR3 DNA: TGTGCCAGCACCAAGTCCGACACCGGGGAGCTGTTTTTT
CDR3 protein: CASTKSDTGELFF
D gene: NA
J gene: TRBJ2-2
CDR3 length: 13
V gene: TRBV6-6
clone size: few

CDR3 DNA: TGTGCCAGCAGCCCTTGGATCGGAGTGTATGAGCAGTTCTTC
CDR3 protein: CASSPWIGVYEQFF
D gene: NA
J gene: TRBJ2-1
CDR3 length: 14
V gene: TRBV7-2
clone size: many

CDR3 DNA: TGTGCCAGCAGTTTGGCGACAGGGGGCTTTGAGCCCCAGCATTTT
CDR3 protein: CASSLATGGFEPQHF
D gene: TRBD1
J gene: TRBJ1-5
CDR3 length: 15
V gene: TRBV12-3/TRBV12-4
clone size: few

CDR3 DNA: TGTGCCAGCAGCCAAGGCAGGGGGCAGGTCGGTGAGCAGTTCTTC
CDR3 protein: CASSQGRGQVGEQFF
D gene: TRBD1
J gene: TRBJ2-1
CDR3 length: 15
V gene: TRBV3-1
clone size: NA

CDR3 DNA: TGCGCCAGCAGCTTGGCAGCGGGAGTAGGAACCTACGAGCAGTACTTC
CDR3 protein: CASSLAAGVGTYEQYF
D gene: TRBD2
J gene: TRBJ2-7
CDR3 length: 16
V gene: TRBV5-1
clone size: NA

CDR3 DNA: TGTGCCAGCAGTGACATTCCCGGGGCCAACGTCCTGACTTTC
CDR3 protein: CASSDIPGANVLTF
D gene: NA
J gene: TRBJ2-6
CDR3 length: 14
V gene: TRBV7-2
clone size: many

CDR3 DNA: TGTGCCAGCTCGGGGGCTGGGGCCAACGTCCTGACTTTC
CDR3 protein: CASSGAGANVLTF
D gene: NA
J gene: TRBJ2-6
CDR3 length: 13
V gene: TRBV7-6
clone size: once

CDR3 DNA: TGTGCCAGCAGTCTACAGGGATTCTATGGCTACACCTTC
CDR3 protein: CASSLQGFYGYTF
D gene: NA
J gene: TRBJ1-2
CDR3 length: 13
V gene: TRBV12-3/TRBV12-4
clone size: NA

CDR3 DNA: TGCGCCAGCAGCCAACCCGCCGAGGGCCCTGGAAACACCATATATTTT
CDR3 protein: CASSQPAEGPGNTIYF
D gene: NA
J gene: TRBJ1-3
CDR3 length: 16
V gene: TRBV4-1
clone size: few

CDR3 DNA: TGTGCCAGCTCCGTAAAGACGAATCAAGAGACCCAGTACTTC
CDR3 protein: CASSVKTNQETQYF
D gene: NA
J gene: TRBJ2-5
CDR3 length: 14
V gene: TRBV19
clone size: NA

CDR3 DNA: TGTGCCAGCAGCTTGTATGGGGTTAAGTCAGGGACCCAGTACTTC
CDR3 protein: CASSLYGVKSGTQYF
D gene: NA
J gene: TRBJ2-5
CDR3 length: 15
V gene: TRBV11-3
clone size: few

CDR3 DNA: TGTGCCAGCTCATCGGGAGGCCTAGACACTGAAGCTTTCTTT
CDR3 protein: CASSSGGLDTEAFF
D gene: NA
J gene: TRBJ1-1
CDR3 length: 14
V gene: TRBV18
clone size: many

CDR3 DNA: TGTGCCAGCAGCCAAGATGAAGACTTCACAGATACGCAGTATTTT
CDR3 protein: CASSQDEDFTDTQYF
D gene: NA
J gene: TRBJ2-3
CDR3 length: 15
V gene: TRBV3-1
clone size: NA

CDR3 DNA: TGCGCCAGCAACGGACAGGGTTCAACAGATACGCAGTATTTT
CDR3 protein: CASNGQGSTDTQYF
D gene: TRBD1
J gene: TRBJ2-3
CDR3 length: 14
V gene: TRBV5-1
clone size: NA

CDR3 DNA: TGTGCCAGCAGTTTAGACGGGACTAGCGGAGAGACCCAGTACTTC
CDR3 protein: CASSLDGTSGETQYF
D gene: TRBD2
J gene: TRBJ2-5
CDR3 length: 15
V gene: TRBV12-3/TRBV12-4
clone size: few

CDR3 DNA: TGTGCCAGCGGAAGACAGAACGTCGGGGAGCTGTTTTTT
CDR3 protein: CASGRQNVGELFF
D gene: NA
J gene: TRBJ2-2
CDR3 length: 13
V gene: TRBV2
clone size: few

CDR3 DNA: TGTGCCAGCAGCCAAACCCTGGGGGCCAGCCCGGAAGGGACCCAGTACTTC
CDR3 protein: CASSQTLGASPEGTQYF
D gene: NA
J gene: TRBJ2-5
CDR3 length: 17
V gene: TRBV9
clone size: NA

CDR3 DNA: TGCAGCGTTGCGGCCTCTAACTATGGCTACACCTTC
CDR3 protein: CSVAASNYGYTF
D gene: NA
J gene: TRBJ1-2
CDR3 length: 12
V gene: TRBV29-1
clone size: few

CDR3 DNA: TGTGCCAGTATAACTGCGAACACCGGGGAGCTGTTTTTT
CDR3 protein: CASITANTGELFF
D gene: NA
J gene: TRBJ2-2
CDR3 length: 13
V gene: TRBV24-1
clone size: NA

CDR3 DNA: TGTGCCAGCTTGGTCGGGACGTGGGTAGATACGCAGTATTTT
CDR3 protein: CASLVGTWVDTQYF
D gene: NA
J gene: TRBJ2-3
CDR3 length: 14
V gene: TRBV2
clone size: few

CDR3 DNA: TGTGCCACGGGCGGGAGAGCGGGAGCCCACTCCTACAATGAGCAGTTCTTC
CDR3 protein: CATGGRAGAHSYNEQFF
D gene: TRBD2
J gene: TRBJ2-1
CDR3 length: 17
V gene: TRBV7-9
clone size: few

CDR3 DNA: TGTGCCAGCATTCCTGACAGCTCTCAAGAGACCCAGTACTTC
CDR3 protein: CASIPDSSQETQYF
D gene: NA
J gene: TRBJ2-5
CDR3 length: 14
V gene: TRBV2
clone size: few

CDR3 DNA: TGTGCCAGCAGCAGTCGGACAGAGACCTACAATGAGCAGTTCTTC
CDR3 protein: CASSSRTETYNEQFF
D gene: NA
J gene: TRBJ2-1
CDR3 length: 15
V gene: TRBV7-9
clone size: NA

CDR3 DNA: TGTGCCAGCAGTTTAGCAGTGAACACAGATACGCAGTATTTT
CDR3 protein: CASSLAVNTDTQYF
D gene: NA
J gene: TRBJ2-3
CDR3 length: 14
V gene: TRBV12-3/TRBV12-4
clone size: NA

CDR3 DNA: TGTGCCACCCAAAGCCGGGACAGCGATTATAACTATGGCTACACCTTC
CDR3 protein: CATQSRDSDYNYGYTF
D gene: TRBD1
J gene: TRBJ1-2
CDR3 length: 16
V gene: TRBV10-3
clone size: NA

CDR3 DNA: TGCAGTGCTAGAGACAAGCGGGAGCCCTACGAGCAGTACTTC
CDR3 protein: CSARDKREPYEQYF
D gene: TRBD2
J gene: TRBJ2-7
CDR3 length: 14
V gene: TRBV20-1
clone size: medium-sized

CDR3 DNA: TGCGCCAGCAGCCAACAGTTCACCGGGGAGCTGTTTTTT
CDR3 protein: CASSQQFTGELFF
D gene: NA
J gene: TRBJ2-2
CDR3 length: 13
V gene: TRBV4-1
clone size: NA

CDR3 DNA: TGTGCCAGCAGCTTGATAGCCCCGCCAGAGACCCAGTACTTC
CDR3 protein: CASSLIAPPETQYF
D gene: NA
J gene: TRBJ2-5
CDR3 length: 14
V gene: TRBV5-5
clone size: few

CDR3 DNA: TGTGCCAGCAGTTACTTACGGGGGGCGAACACCGGGGAGCTGTTTTTT
CDR3 protein: CASSYLRGANTGELFF
D gene: TRBD2
J gene: TRBJ2-2
CDR3 length: 16
V gene: TRBV6-6
clone size: NA